The 20 T cell receptor beta chains below come from one sample, sequenced in a study of T cell responses to AZD1222 COVID-19 vaccine. Profiling relied on immunoSEQ multiplex PCR, and the TCRdb table lists in-frame clones only, not all of them. Of roughly 100,000 clones listed, over 75% are singletons. This sample comprised peripheral blood, obtained on day 0 of AZD1222 vaccination. All receptors derive from an adult in good health.

The chain has TRBV18 and TRBJ1-2; D is unresolved. The germline CDR1 and CDR2 sequences are KGHSH and LQKENI. Trimming cost V 1 base and J 7 bases, with 19 bases left between them. CDR3 size: 16 residues. The CDR3 here is CASSPQRGQLVSGYTF. CDR3 DNA sequence: TGTGCCAGCTCACCACAACGAGGGCAGTTGGTCTCTGGCTACACCTTC.

The chain recombines TRBV14 with TRBJ2-7; D is perhaps TRBD1 (6 bases). CDR1 and CDR2 from the germline V gene are SGHDN and FVKESK. Trimming took off 2 bases at V and 6 bases at J, with 8 bases between the two ends. This CDR3 is built from 12 residues. CDR3 amino acids: CASSQTGREQYF. In nucleotides, the CDR3 is TGTGCCAGCAGCCAAACAGGGCGCGAGCAGTACTTC.

This sequence joins TRBV29-1 and TRBJ2-7, with 7 bases lining up with TRBD1. V was pared by 4 bases and J by 0 bases, with 0 bases of the junction left unmatched. The CDR3 extends over 12 amino acids. From germline, CDR1 is SQVTM and CDR2 ANQGSEA. CDR3 nucleotides: TGCAGCGTTGGGACAGGCTCCTACGAGCAGTACTTC. Its protein is CSVGTGSYEQYF.

The DNA of the CDR3 is TGTGCCAGCAGTGATTCTCCAGGGGTAACCACTGAAGCTTTCTTT. Its protein product is CASSDSPGVTTEAFF. The chain links TRBV2 to TRBJ1-1; a possible D gene is TRBD1 (6 bases). With 3 bases removed from V and 4 bases from J, the gap between germline ends came to 15 bases. CDR3 size: 15 residues. Germline V gene data show CDR1 as SNHLY and CDR2 as FYNNEI.

The V call is TRBV2, the J call TRBJ2-7; D is ambiguous. V shed 8 bases and J shed 6 bases, with 11 bases lying between them. This CDR3 region has 11 residues. Germline V gene sequence: CDR1 SNHLY, CDR2 FYNNEI. CDR3 nucleotide sequence: TGTGCCAGCCATTGGAAAGGCGAGCAGTACTTC. It encodes CASHWKGEQYF.

The rearrangement links TRBV6-6 to TRBJ1-1; weak D call: TRBD1 (5 bases). Trimming pared 0 bases from V and 2 bases from J, leaving 10 bases between. This CDR3 is built from 15 residues. The germline gives CDR1 MNHNY, CDR2 SVGAGI (reference sequence). The CDR3 loop is CASSYSIQGNTEAFF. In DNA form, the CDR3 reads TGTGCCAGCAGTTACTCAATCCAGGGCAACACTGAAGCTTTCTTT.

In DNA form, the CDR3 reads TGTGCCACCACACCGGGACAGGGGGCGAGTGGCTACACCTTC. This sequence encodes CATTPGQGASGYTF. The chain recombines TRBV7-9 with TRBJ1-2; TRBD1 matches at 12 bases. The CDR3 has 14 residues. The trim removed 10 bases at V and 7 bases at J, leaving 10 bases unmatched. Germline lookup yields CDR1 SEHNR and CDR2 FQNEAQ (reference sequence). Looking up the rest from reference TRBV7-9 and TRBJ1-2 gives the full variable domain: DTGVSQNPRHKITKRGQNVTFRCDPISEHNRLYWYRQTLGQGPEFLTYFQNEAQLEKSRLLSDRFSAERPKGSFSTLEIQRTEQGDSAMYLCATTPGQGASGYTFGSGTRLTVV.

This clone appeared a single time. The chain is built from TRBV5-4 and TRBJ2-5, with D tentatively TRBD1 (5 bases). V was cut by 4 bases and J by 5 bases, with 21 bases left in between. The CDR3 is 16 residues long. CDR1 is SGHNT and CDR2 is YYREEE in the germline V gene (reference sequence). The CDR3 bases are TGTGCCAGCAGCAGCTCCGCCGACAGAGGAAGGGAGACCCAGTACTTC. Encoded protein: CASSSSADRGRETQYF.

This clone is a singleton in its sample. The chain has TRBV6-4 and TRBJ1-5; D is undetermined. The CDR3 spans 13 residues. Germline CDR1 MRHNA, CDR2 SNTAGT. V dropped 4 bases and J dropped 5 bases, with 9 bases sitting between them. The CDR3 here is CASSVGKDQPQHF. For the CDR3, the DNA is TGTGCCAGCAGTGTAGGCAAGGATCAGCCCCAGCATTTT.

This clone was observed once. This rearrangement joins TRBV7-3 to TRBJ1-1; 7 bases fit TRBD1. Germline V lookup: CDR1 SGHTA, CDR2 FQGTGA. The CDR3 loop spans 14 amino acids. The V segment lost 5 bases and the J segment 3 bases; nucleotides outside the gene matches: 6. CDR3 protein: CASSTGQFDTEAFF. CDR3 nucleotides: TGTGCCAGCAGCACGGGACAGTTCGACACTGAAGCTTTCTTT.

This chain connects TRBV2 to TRBJ1-5, with D perhaps matching TRBD1 (5 bases). CDR1 is SNHLY and CDR2 is FYNNEI in the germline V gene. The length of the CDR3 is 17 residues. V was cut by 5 bases and J by 0 bases, with 17 bases left in between. In nucleotides, the CDR3 is TGTGCCAGCAGTCCCACCAGGGAGATAAGTAGCAATCAGCCCCAGCATTTT. This encodes CASSPTREISSNQPQHF.

The chain has TRBV14 and TRBJ2-5; 7 bases match TRBD1. CDR1 and CDR2 from the germline V gene are SGHDN and FVKESK. CDR3 length equals 15 residues. V gave up 3 bases and J gave up 1 base; unmatched junction bases: 5. The CDR3 bases are TGTGCCAGCAGCCACCACAGGGGCACCCAAGAGACCCAGTACTTC. This translates into CASSHHRGTQETQYF.

There are a few counts of this clone. This chain's CDR3 is CASGLVYQPQHF. Here the CDR3 DNA reads TGTGCTAGTGGTTTGGTTTATCAGCCCCAGCATTTT. V is TRBV12-5 and J is TRBJ1-5; D gene unclear. The V and J ends lost 0 bases and 5 bases respectively, with 2 bases between them. The CDR3 runs to 12 residues. Germline assignment: CDR1 LGHNT and CDR2 FRNRAP.

The chain carries TRBV6-2 or TRBV6-3 and TRBJ2-7; D possibly corresponds to TRBD2 (5 bases). The CDR3 is made up of 14 amino acids. Trimming stripped 2 bases from V and 5 bases from J, with 13 bases between. Germline V gene lookup returns CDR1 MNHEY and CDR2 SVGEGT. The DNA for the CDR3 is TGTGCCAGCAGTTACAGGGCTTCCGGGAACGAGCAGTACTTC. This sequence encodes CASSYRASGNEQYF.

The gene calls are TRBV5-4 and TRBJ1-6; D not certain. Deletions cut 4 bases from V and 4 bases from J, with 9 bases between. Germline V gene data show CDR1 as SGHNT and CDR2 as YYREEE (reference sequence). This CDR3 contains 14 residues. CDR3 protein: CASSRTEYNSPLHF. In DNA, the CDR3 is TGTGCCAGCAGCCGGACGGAATATAATTCACCCCTCCACTTT.

The V and J genes are TRBV6-1 and TRBJ2-7, with D possibly matching TRBD2 (5 bases). Germline assignment: CDR1 MNHNS and CDR2 SASEGT. V was pared by 1 base and J by 7 bases, with 17 bases between. The CDR3 totals 15 residues. The CDR3 here is CASSEDPSDFREQYF. In DNA, the CDR3 is TGTGCCAGCAGTGAAGACCCCTCGGACTTTCGAGAGCAGTACTTC.

V and J are TRBV18 and TRBJ1-1; D might be TRBD1 (5 bases). The CDR3 is 14 amino acids. Germline V gene sequence: CDR1 KGHSH, CDR2 LQKENI. V was cut by 5 bases and J by 5 bases, with 15 bases left in between. CDR3 amino acids: CASSLSGTPTEAFF. The CDR3 DNA follows: TGTGCCAGCTCATTATCCGGGACTCCTACTGAAGCTTTCTTT.

This rearrangement joins TRBV7-9 to TRBJ2-7, with D perhaps matching TRBD1 or TRBD2 (5 bases each). This CDR3 has 15 residues. From germline, CDR1 is SEHNR and CDR2 FQNEAQ (reference sequence). With 5 bases removed from V and 0 bases from J, the gap between germline ends came to 14 bases. CDR3 coding DNA: TGTGCCAGCAGCGGGACGCAGGTGAGCTCCTACGAGCAGTACTTC. It is translated as CASSGTQVSSYEQYF.

The chain uses TRBV28 and TRBJ1-5; 8 bases are shared with TRBD1. With V trimmed by 5 bases and J by 0 bases, 9 bases remained unmatched. The CDR3 runs 17 residues. The germline V gene encodes CDR1 MDHEN and CDR2 SYDVKM. CDR3 nucleotide sequence: TGTGCCAGCAGTCCGCAGGGGGCAGGAATTAGCAATCAGCCCCAGCATTTT. It specifies CASSPQGAGISNQPQHF.

This clone occurred once. The chain carries TRBV14 and TRBJ1-6; D may be TRBD1 (5 bases). The CDR3 is 14 residues long. Germline loops: CDR1 SGHDN, CDR2 FVKESK. Deletions cut 2 bases from V and 8 bases from J, with 10 bases between. The CDR3 DNA follows: TGTGCCAGCAGCCAATTTCAGGGTTATTCACCCCTCCACTTT. This translates into CASSQFQGYSPLHF.